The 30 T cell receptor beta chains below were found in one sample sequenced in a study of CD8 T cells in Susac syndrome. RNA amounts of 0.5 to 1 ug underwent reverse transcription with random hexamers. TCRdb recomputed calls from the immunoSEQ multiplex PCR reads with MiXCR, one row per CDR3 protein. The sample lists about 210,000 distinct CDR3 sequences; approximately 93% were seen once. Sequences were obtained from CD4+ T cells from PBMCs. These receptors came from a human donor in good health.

CDR3 sequence (DNA): TGTGCCAGCAGCCAAGGGGGAGACCACCAAGAGACCCAGTACTTC. Its translation: CASSQGGDHQETQYF. This chain links TRBV4-2 with TRBJ2-5; tentative D call: TRBD2 (5 bases). V was trimmed by 1 base and J by 0 bases, leaving 9 bases between them. The germline CDR1 and CDR2 sequences are LGHNA and YNFKEQ. This CDR3 spans 15 amino acids.

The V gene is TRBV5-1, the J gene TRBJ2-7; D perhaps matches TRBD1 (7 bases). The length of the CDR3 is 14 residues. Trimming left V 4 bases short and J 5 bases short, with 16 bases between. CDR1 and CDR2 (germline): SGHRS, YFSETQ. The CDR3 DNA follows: TGCGCCAGCAGCGCGGGACAGACGGTCCACGAGCAGTACTTC. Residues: CASSAGQTVHEQYF. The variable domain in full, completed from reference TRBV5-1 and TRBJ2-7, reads KAGVTQTPRYLIKTRGQQVTLSCSPISGHRSVSWYQQTPGQGLQFLFEYFSETQRNKGNFPGRFSGRQFSNSRSEMNVSTLELGDSALYLCASSAGQTVHEQYFGPGTRLTVT.

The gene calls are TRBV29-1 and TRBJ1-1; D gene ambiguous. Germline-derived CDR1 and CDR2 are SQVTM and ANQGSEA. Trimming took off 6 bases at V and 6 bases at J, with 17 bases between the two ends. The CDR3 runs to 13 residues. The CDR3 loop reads CSVSFMVSPEAFF. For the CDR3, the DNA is TGCAGCGTCAGTTTTATGGTCTCCCCTGAAGCTTTCTTT. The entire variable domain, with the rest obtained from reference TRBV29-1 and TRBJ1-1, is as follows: SAVISQKPSRDICQRGTSLTIQCQVDSQVTMMFWYRQQPGQSLTLIATANQGSEATYESGFVIDKFPISRPNLTFSTLTVSNMSPEDSSIYLCSVSFMVSPEAFFGQGTRLTVV.

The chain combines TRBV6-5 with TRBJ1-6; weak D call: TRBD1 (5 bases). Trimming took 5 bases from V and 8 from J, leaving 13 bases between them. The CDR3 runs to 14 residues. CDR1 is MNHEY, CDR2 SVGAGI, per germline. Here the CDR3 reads CASSIRDGDSPLHF. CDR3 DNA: TGTGCCAGCAGTATAAGGGACGGGGATTCACCCCTCCACTTT.

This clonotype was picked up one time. CDR3 sequence reads: CASSRSGQGHEQYV. Here the CDR3 DNA reads TGTGCCAGCAGTCGGTCGGGACAGGGGCACGAGCAGTACGTC. The chain has TRBV6-5 and TRBJ2-7, with 10 bases fitting TRBD1. V was clipped by 5 bases and J by 5 bases; unmatched bases: 6. Germline lookup yields CDR1 MNHEY and CDR2 SVGAGI. This CDR3 spans 14 amino acids.

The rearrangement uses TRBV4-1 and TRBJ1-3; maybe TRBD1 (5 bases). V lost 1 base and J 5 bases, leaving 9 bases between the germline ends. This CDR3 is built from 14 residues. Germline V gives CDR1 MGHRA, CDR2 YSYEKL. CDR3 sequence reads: CASSQAGSRNTIYF. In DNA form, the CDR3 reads TGCGCCAGCAGCCAAGCAGGGTCCAGAAACACCATATATTTT.

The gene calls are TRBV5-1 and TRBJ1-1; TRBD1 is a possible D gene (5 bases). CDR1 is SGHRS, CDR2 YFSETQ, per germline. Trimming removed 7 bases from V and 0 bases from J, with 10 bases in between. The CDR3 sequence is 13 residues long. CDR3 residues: CASSPQVNTEAFF. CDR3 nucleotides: TGCGCCAGCTCCCCACAGGTGAACACTGAAGCTTTCTTT.

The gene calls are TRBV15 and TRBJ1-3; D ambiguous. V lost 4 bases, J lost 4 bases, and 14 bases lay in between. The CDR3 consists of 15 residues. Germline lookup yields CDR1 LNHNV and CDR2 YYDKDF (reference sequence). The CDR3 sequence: CATSTRSPTGNTIYF. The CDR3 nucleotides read TGTGCCACCAGCACCCGTAGTCCTACCGGAAACACCATATATTTT.

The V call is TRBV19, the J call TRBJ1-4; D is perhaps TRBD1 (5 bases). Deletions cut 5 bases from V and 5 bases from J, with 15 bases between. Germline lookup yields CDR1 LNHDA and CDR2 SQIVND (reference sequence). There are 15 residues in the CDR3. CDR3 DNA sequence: TGTGCCAGTAGTCGTCGGGACGGCCAGAATGAAAAACTGTTTTTT. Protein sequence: CASSRRDGQNEKLFF.

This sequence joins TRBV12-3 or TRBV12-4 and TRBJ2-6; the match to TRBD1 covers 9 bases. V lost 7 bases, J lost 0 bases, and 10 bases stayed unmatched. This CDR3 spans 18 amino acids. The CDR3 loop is CASTVRTGARSGANVLTF. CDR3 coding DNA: TGTGCCAGCACCGTTAGGACAGGGGCCCGCTCTGGGGCCAACGTCCTGACTTTC.

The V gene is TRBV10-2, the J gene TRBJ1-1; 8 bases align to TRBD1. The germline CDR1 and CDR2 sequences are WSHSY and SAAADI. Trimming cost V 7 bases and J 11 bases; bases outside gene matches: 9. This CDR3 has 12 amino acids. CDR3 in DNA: TGCGCCAGCACCGATCCGGGACAGGCGGCTTTCTTT. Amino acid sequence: CASTDPGQAAFF.

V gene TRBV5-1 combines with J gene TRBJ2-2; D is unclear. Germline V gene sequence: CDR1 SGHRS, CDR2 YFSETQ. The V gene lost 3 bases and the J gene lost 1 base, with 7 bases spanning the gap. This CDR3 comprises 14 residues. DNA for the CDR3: TGCGCCAGCAGCTGGGCGGTGAACACCGGGGAGCTGTTTTTT. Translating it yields CASSWAVNTGELFF.

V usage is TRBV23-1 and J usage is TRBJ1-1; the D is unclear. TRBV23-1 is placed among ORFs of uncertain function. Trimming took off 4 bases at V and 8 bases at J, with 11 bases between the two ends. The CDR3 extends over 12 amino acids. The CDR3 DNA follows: TGCGCCAGCAGTCCCCAGGCTGGGGAAGCTTTCTTT. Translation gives CASSPQAGEAFF.

The CDR3 DNA is TGTGCCAGTAGCCGAGTGAACTATGGCTACACCTTC. It is translated as CASSRVNYGYTF. The chain uses TRBV19 and TRBJ1-2; D is unresolved. The CDR3 is made up of 12 amino acids. The germline V gene encodes CDR1 LNHDA and CDR2 SQIVND (reference sequence). Trimming took off 6 bases at V and 2 bases at J, with 7 bases between the two ends.

CDR3: CASSPQGVINQPQHF. The CDR3 nucleotides are TGTGCCAGCAGCCCTCAGGGCGTAATCAATCAGCCCCAGCATTTT. The chain is built from TRBV7-2 and TRBJ1-5; perhaps TRBD1 as D (5 bases). The germline gives CDR1 SGHTA, CDR2 FQGNSA. V was shortened by 5 bases and J by 3 bases, with 14 bases between the two germline ends. CDR3 length: 15 residues. The whole variable domain, remainder taken from reference TRBV7-2 and TRBJ1-5, is GAGVSQSPSNKVTEKGKDVELRCDPISGHTALYWYRQSLGQGLEFLIYFQGNSAPDKSGLPSDRFSAERTGGSVSTLTIQRTQQEDSAVYLCASSPQGVINQPQHFGDGTRLSIL.

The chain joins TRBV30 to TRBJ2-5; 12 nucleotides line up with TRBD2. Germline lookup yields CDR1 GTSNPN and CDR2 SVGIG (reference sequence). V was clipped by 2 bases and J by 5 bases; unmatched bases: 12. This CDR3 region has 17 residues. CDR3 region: CAWSPGLAGPGWETQYF. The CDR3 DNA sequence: TGTGCCTGGAGTCCCGGACTAGCGGGGCCAGGCTGGGAGACCCAGTACTTC.

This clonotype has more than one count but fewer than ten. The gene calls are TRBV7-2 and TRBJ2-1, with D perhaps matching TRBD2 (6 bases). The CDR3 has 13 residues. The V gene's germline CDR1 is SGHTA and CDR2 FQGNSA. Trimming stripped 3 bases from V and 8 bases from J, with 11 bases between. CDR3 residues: CASSLGGFDEQFF. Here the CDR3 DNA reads TGTGCCAGCAGCTTGGGGGGTTTCGATGAGCAGTTCTTC.

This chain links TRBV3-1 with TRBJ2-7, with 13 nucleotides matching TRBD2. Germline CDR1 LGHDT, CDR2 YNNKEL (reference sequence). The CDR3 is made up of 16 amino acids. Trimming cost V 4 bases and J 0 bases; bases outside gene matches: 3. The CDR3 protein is CASSPGLAGRSYEQYF. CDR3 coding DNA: TGTGCCAGCAGCCCGGGACTAGCGGGGCGCTCCTACGAGCAGTACTTC.

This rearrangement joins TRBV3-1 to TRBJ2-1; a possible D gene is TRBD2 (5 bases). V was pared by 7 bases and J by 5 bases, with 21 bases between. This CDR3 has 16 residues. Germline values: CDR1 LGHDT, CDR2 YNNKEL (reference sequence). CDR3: CASTLGPPGVNNEQFF. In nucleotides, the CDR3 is TGTGCCAGCACCCTAGGCCCCCCCGGGGTTAACAATGAGCAGTTCTTC.

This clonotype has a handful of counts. The CDR3: CSIQTETQYF. In DNA, the CDR3 is TGCAGTATCCAGACCGAGACCCAGTACTTC. V and J are TRBV29-1 and TRBJ2-5; no clear D gene. Germline V gives CDR1 SQVTM, CDR2 ANQGSEA. CDR3 length: 10 amino acids.

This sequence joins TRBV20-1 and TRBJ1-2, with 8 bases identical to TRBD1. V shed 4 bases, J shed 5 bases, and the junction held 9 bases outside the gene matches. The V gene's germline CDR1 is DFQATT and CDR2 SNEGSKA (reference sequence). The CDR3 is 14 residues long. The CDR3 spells CSAKALDREYGYTF. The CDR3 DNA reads TGCAGTGCTAAGGCTCTGGACAGGGAGTATGGCTACACCTTC.

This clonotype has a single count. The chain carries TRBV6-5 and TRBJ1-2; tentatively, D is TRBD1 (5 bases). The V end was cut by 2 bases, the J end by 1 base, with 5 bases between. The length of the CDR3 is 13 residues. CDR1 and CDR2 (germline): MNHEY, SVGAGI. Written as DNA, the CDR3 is TGTGCCAGCAGTTACGGGGGTAACTATGGCTACACCTTC. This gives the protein CASSYGGNYGYTF.

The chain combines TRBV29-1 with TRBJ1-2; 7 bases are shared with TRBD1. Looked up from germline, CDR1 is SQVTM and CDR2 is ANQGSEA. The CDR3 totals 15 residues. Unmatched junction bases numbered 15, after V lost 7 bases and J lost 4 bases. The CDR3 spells CSGYLTGTETYGYTF. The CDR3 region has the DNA TGCAGCGGTTATCTCACGGGGACAGAAACCTATGGCTACACCTTC.

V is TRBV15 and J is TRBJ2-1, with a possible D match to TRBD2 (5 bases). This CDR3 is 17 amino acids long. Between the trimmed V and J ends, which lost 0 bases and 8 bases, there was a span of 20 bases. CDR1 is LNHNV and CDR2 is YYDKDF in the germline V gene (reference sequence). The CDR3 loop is CATSRDTAGSGFDEQFF. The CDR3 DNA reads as TGTGCCACCAGCAGAGATACCGCGGGTAGTGGGTTCGATGAGCAGTTCTTC.

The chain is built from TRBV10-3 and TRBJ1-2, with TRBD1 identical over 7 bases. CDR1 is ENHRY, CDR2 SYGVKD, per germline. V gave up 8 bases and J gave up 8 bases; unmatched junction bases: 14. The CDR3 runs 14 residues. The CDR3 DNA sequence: TGTGCCATCGCCGACGAAGGACAGGTTGGAGGCTACACCTTC. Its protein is CAIADEGQVGGYTF.

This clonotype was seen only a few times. CDR3 in amino acids: CASSLGGVETQYF. Here the CDR3 DNA reads TGTGCCAGCAGCTTAGGGGGTGTAGAGACCCAGTACTTC. This sequence joins TRBV11-2 and TRBJ2-5; no reliable D call. Between the trimmed V and J ends, which lost 1 base and 4 bases, there was a span of 7 bases. This CDR3 contains 13 residues. Germline CDR1 SGHAT, CDR2 FQNNGV.

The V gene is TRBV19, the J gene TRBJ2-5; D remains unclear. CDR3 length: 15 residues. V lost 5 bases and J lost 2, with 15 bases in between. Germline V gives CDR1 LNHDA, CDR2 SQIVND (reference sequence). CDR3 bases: TGTGCCAGTAGTCCCCGACACGGATCTCAAGAGACCCAGTACTTC. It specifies CASSPRHGSQETQYF.

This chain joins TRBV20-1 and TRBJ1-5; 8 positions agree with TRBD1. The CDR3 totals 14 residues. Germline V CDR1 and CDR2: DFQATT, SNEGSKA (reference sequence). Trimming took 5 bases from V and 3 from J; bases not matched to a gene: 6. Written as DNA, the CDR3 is TGCAGTGCTGTCCCAGGGGGCTCCAATCAGCCCCAGCATTTT. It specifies CSAVPGGSNQPQHF.

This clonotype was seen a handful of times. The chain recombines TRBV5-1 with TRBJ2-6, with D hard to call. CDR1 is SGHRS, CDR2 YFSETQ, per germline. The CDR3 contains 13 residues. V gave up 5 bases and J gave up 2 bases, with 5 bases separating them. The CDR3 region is CASSNTGANVLTF. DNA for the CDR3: TGCGCCAGCAGTAACACTGGGGCCAACGTCCTGACTTTC.

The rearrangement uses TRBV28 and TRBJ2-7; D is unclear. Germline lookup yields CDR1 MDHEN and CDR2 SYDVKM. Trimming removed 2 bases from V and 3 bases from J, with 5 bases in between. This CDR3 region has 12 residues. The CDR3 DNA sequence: TGTGCCAGCAGTTTAATGGGCTACGAGCAGTACTTC. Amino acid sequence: CASSLMGYEQYF.